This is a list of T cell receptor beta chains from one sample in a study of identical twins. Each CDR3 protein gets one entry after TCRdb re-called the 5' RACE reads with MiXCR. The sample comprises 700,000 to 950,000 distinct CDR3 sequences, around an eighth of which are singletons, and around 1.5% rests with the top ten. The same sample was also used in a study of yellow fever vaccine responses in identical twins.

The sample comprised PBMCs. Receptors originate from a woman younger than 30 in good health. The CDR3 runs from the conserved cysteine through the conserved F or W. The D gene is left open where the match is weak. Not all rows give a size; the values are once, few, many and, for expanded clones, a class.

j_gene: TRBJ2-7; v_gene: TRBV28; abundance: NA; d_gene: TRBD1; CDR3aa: CASSAGGVSYEQYF; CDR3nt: TGTGCCAGCAGTGCAGGGGGCGTTTCGTACGAGCAGTACTTC
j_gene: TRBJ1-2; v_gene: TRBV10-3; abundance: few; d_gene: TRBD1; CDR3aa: CAISERTGELFNYGYTF; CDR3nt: TGTGCCATCAGTGAGCGGACAGGAGAGTTGTTTAACTATGGCTACACCTTC
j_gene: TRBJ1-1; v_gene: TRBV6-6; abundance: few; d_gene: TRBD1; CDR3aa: CASRTDQGDAFF; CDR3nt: TGTGCCAGCAGGACCGACCAGGGGGACGCTTTCTTT
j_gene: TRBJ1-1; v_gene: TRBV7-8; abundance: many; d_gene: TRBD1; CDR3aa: CASSFSTGGNTEAFF; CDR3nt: TGTGCCAGCAGCTTCTCTACAGGGGGAAACACTGAAGCTTTCTTT
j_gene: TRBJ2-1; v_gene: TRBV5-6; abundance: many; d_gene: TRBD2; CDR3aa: CASSYYSGSPYNEQFF; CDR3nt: TGTGCCAGCAGCTACTACAGCGGGAGCCCCTACAATGAGCAGTTCTTC
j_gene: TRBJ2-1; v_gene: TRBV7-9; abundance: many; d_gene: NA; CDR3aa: CASSDDQGSYNEQFF; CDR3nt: TGTGCCAGCAGCGATGATCAGGGCTCCTACAATGAGCAGTTCTTC
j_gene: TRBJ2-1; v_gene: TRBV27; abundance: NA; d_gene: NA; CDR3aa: CASSGGRANEQFF; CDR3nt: TGTGCCAGCAGTGGGGGGCGGGCTAATGAGCAGTTCTTC
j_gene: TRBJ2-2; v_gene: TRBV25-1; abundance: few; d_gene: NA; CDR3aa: CASSERGREVGELFF; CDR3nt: TGTGCCAGCAGTGAAAGGGGCAGGGAAGTCGGGGAGCTGTTTTTT
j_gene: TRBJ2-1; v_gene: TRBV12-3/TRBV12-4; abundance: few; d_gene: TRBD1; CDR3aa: CASSSGQGINEQFF; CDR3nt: TGTGCCAGCAGTTCGGGACAGGGGATCAATGAGCAGTTCTTC
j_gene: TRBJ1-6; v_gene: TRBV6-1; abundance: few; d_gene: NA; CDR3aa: CASSPGRKSPLHF; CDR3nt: TGTGCCAGCTCCCCGGGGAGGAAGTCACCCCTCCACTTT
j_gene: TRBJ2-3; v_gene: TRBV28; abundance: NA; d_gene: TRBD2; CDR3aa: CASSPGGANIDTQYF; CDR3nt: TGTGCCAGCAGTCCCGGGGGGGCCAACATCGATACGCAGTATTTT
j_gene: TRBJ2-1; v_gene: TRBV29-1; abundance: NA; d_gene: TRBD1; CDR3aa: CSVRTGKNEQFF; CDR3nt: TGCAGCGTACGGACAGGGAAAAATGAGCAGTTCTTC
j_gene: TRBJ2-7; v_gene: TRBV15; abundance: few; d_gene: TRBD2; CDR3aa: CATSPISGIGRDEQYF; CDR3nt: TGTGCCACCAGCCCCATAAGCGGGATAGGTCGCGACGAGCAGTACTTC
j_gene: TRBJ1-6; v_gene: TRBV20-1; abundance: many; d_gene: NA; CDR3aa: CSATQRESAPLHF; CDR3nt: TGCAGTGCTACTCAAAGGGAATCCGCACCCCTCCACTTT
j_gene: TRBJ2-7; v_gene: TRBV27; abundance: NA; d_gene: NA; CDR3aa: CASRSALSYEQYF; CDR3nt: TGTGCCAGCAGGTCGGCGCTGTCCTACGAGCAGTACTTC
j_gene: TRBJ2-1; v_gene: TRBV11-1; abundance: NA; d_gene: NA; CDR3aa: CASSPQGGPYNEQFF; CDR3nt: TGTGCCAGCAGCCCCCAGGGGGGACCCTACAATGAGCAGTTCTTC
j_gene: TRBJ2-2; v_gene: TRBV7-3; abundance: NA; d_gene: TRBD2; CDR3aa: CASSLEKGLAGVHGELFF; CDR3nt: TGTGCCAGCAGCTTGGAAAAAGGACTAGCGGGAGTACACGGGGAGCTGTTTTTT
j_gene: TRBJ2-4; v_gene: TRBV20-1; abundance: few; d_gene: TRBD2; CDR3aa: CSARLAGVNIQYF; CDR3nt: TGCAGTGCTAGGCTAGCGGGAGTGAACATTCAGTACTTC
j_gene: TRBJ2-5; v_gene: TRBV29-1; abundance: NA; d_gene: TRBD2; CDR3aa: CSVKGLAGGFMETQYF; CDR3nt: TGCAGCGTTAAAGGTCTAGCGGGAGGGTTTATGGAGACCCAGTACTTC